Sequencing of this TCR beta chain was carried out in a study of early stage breast cancer tumors (TCRdb year 2017). Looking at the study overall: Of the approximately 15 invasive breast tumors, eleven to twelve were found to be estrogen receptor-positive, progesterone receptor-positive and HER2-negative. Of the approximately 12 ER+/PR+/HER2- tumors, eight were classified as invasive ductal carcinomas and four as invasive lobular carcinomas. On average, each sample had 9 to 10-fold read coverage. The samples as a whole yielded about 2,400,000 detected templates, corresponding to 1,100,000 or so unique clonotypes. Beyond this particular receptor, the publication reports: Enriched TCRB sequences shared across patients were found to be mostly commonly generated sequences that were unlikely to play an important role in the tumor microenvironment. Greater similarity was observed between blood and normal breast repertoires than between blood and tumor repertoires, and tumor was distinguished from normal in about 85% of the 16 patients when each tissue was compared with blood. Sequencing bulk genomic DNA from unsorted cells could not capture chain pairing or functional markers like CD4, CD8 and FOXP3. Analysis by tumor subtype was prevented by the small cohort size. Compared with adjacent normal breast tissue, tumors had higher clonality and roughly 2.5-fold greater T cell density.

The study profiled bulk TCR beta-chain repertoires in matched peripheral blood, tumor and adjacent normal breast tissue taken from fewer than 20 patients with early-stage breast cancer. Before surgery, about 5-10 mL of whole blood was collected into EDTA tubes and then processed within 2 hours. Ficoll-Paque centrifugation in SepMate-50 tubes was used to isolate peripheral blood mononuclear cells. For storage in liquid nitrogen, PBMCs were cryopreserved as aliquots of about 2 to 4 million cells in roughly 90% FBS with roughly 10% DMSO. Genomic DNA was extracted with the Qiagen AllPrep DNA/RNA Mini kit. Only a few counts were recorded for this clone. The specificity of this receptor is unknown. The input lacks base qualities; no much larger clone sits a single base away. Each sample was amplified in two independent genomic DNA replicates, using about 0.47 ug for blood and approximately 1.4 ug for tumor or normal breast. Following the manufacturer's instructions, the ImmunoSeq Intro kit was used to carry out TCRB sequencing on genomic DNA. For absolute quantification, the roughly 32-cycle multiplex PCR included proprietary primers along with spike-in control sequences. Single-end 150-bp reads were used to sequence an 87-bp fragment covering the CDR3 and the flanking V and J genes. Each lane of an Illumina MiSeq running version 3.0 chemistry carried seven multiplexed samples, with two replicates apiece. The paper's data handling went like this. Raw data were processed by the vendor's proprietary pipeline, with both replicates merged into one result per sample. Clonotypes were defined as productive rearrangements sharing the V-gene family, CDR3 amino acid sequence and J-gene segment. Clonality was calculated as 1 minus the normalized Shannon entropy (Pielou evenness) of TCRB abundances. T cell density was estimated as total templates divided by the number of input cells, with the number of input cells inferred from the DNA input amount. Recon was used with default parameters to estimate total repertoire diversity and clonality. A clonotype was considered tumor-enriched if its abundance in tumor exceeded 0.1% and was at least 32-fold higher than its abundance in normal breast. TCRdb took over this immuneACCESS table, retaining in-frame rearrangements with V and J assigned. Such tables are incomplete; in checked studies, under half of the missing clones stem from an unresolved V gene, and the remainder is unexplained. V and J calls and clone size follow that table, whereas D and trimming were derived from the DNA. Here the sample has around 40,000 clones; about two thirds occur a single time. 7.2% of the sample rests with the top ten.

The TCR originated in a person aged 50-59 years with breast cancer. Sequencing was done on a sample of blood.

The CDR3: CASSLMGLAGAGELFF. DNA sequence: TGCGCCAGCAGCTTGATGGGGCTAGCGGGCGCCGGGGAGCTGTTTTTT. The chain links TRBV5-1 with TRBJ2-2, and TRBD2 matches 8 of the central bases. From V the trimming removes 1 base and from J it removes 6 bases, while the gene matches leave 8 bases of the junction unaccounted for. The CDR3 spans 16 residues, from the cysteine through the phenylalanine. The kept DNA is CDR3 alone, 48 bases in frame from the first base. For CDR1 and CDR2, the germline V gene lists SGHRS and YFSETQ.